What follows are 32 T cell receptor beta chains derived from one specimen sequenced in a study of cytomegalovirus exposure and HLA in healthy donors. PCR was performed using 60 Vbeta and 13 Jbeta primers. The table came from immunoSEQ multiplex PCR; TCRdb's copy has only in-frame clones and leaves some out. The data contain 170,000 or so clones, 75% to 85% of them seen just once; the ten biggest clones take up approximately 1.3%. The sample comprised PBMCs. Every receptor here comes from a woman aged 25 to 39 in good health and CMV-seropositive.

The chain carries TRBV11-3 and TRBJ1-1; D unclear. Germline values: CDR1 SGHNT, CDR2 YENEEA. CDR3 length: 14 amino acids. Trimming left V 0 bases short and J 1 base short, with 6 bases between. CDR3 residues: CASSLDLTNTEAFF. The CDR3 DNA reads TGTGCCAGCAGCTTAGATCTAACGAACACTGAAGCTTTCTTT.

This clone was seen a handful of times. This chain connects TRBV7-2 to TRBJ2-7, with D perhaps matching TRBD2 (6 bases). V shed 5 bases and J shed 3 bases, with 17 bases lying between them. The CDR3 is made up of 15 amino acids. The germline V gene encodes CDR1 SGHTA and CDR2 FQGNSA. The CDR3 protein is CASSPQDYYHYEQYF. CDR3 nucleotide sequence: TGTGCCAGCAGCCCCCAGGACTACTACCACTACGAGCAGTACTTC. Together with reference TRBV7-2 and TRBJ2-7, the CDR3 gives the full variable domain: GAGVSQSPSNKVTEKGKDVELRCDPISGHTALYWYRQSLGQGLEFLIYFQGNSAPDKSGLPSDRFSAERTGGSVSTLTIQRTQQEDSAVYLCASSPQDYYHYEQYFGPGTRLTVT.

The CDR3 loop reads CASSLSGINGYTF. The CDR3, as DNA: TGTGCCAGCAGTCTTAGCGGGATAAATGGCTACACCTTC. V and J are TRBV27 and TRBJ1-2; D is ambiguous. Trimming cost V 5 bases and J 6 bases, with 13 bases left between them. Looked up from germline, CDR1 is MNHEY and CDR2 is SMNVEV (reference sequence). The CDR3 extends over 13 amino acids.

This chain links TRBV2 with TRBJ2-3; 11 nucleotides match TRBD2. Germline V gives CDR1 SNHLY, CDR2 FYNNEI. This CDR3 is built from 15 residues. Trimming cost V 6 bases and J 2 bases; bases outside gene matches: 4. CDR3 in amino acids: CASRQGLAVTDTQYF. DNA for the CDR3: TGTGCCAGCAGGCAGGGACTAGCGGTCACAGATACGCAGTATTTT.

This clone was seen a few times. The V gene is TRBV7-5, the J gene TRBJ1-1; no DNA check was done on the table's D call, TRBD1. TRBV7-5 is a pseudogene. CDR3 length equals 14 residues. The CDR3 protein is CVRSFGRGHTEAFF. The CDR3 DNA reads TGTGTCAGAAGCTTTGGAAGGGGTCACACTGAAGCTTTCTTT.

The table lists this clone with a few counts. The rearrangement uses TRBV5-1 and TRBJ2-3, with 8 nucleotides matching TRBD2. Trimming cost V 3 bases and J 4 bases; bases outside gene matches: 7. Looked up from germline, CDR1 is SGHRS and CDR2 is YFSETQ. This CDR3 is 15 amino acids long. CDR3 sequence reads: CASSWSGSPADTQYF. The CDR3 nucleotides are TGCGCCAGCAGCTGGAGCGGGAGCCCCGCAGATACGCAGTATTTT.

This clone was detected only a few times. The chain links TRBV7-2 to TRBJ1-2, with 9 bases that match TRBD1. CDR3 length equals 15 residues. Germline V lookup: CDR1 SGHTA, CDR2 FQGNSA. J lost 4 bases, V lost 5 bases, and 8 bases had no gene match. The CDR3 sequence: CASSLQGAIPYGYTF. In DNA form, the CDR3 reads TGTGCCAGCAGCCTACAGGGGGCGATCCCCTATGGCTACACCTTC.

The chain is built from TRBV7-8 and TRBJ1-1, with no clear D. CDR1 is SGHVS and CDR2 is FQNEAQ in the germline V gene. The CDR3 sequence is 12 residues long. Trimming cost V 3 bases and J 8 bases, with 10 bases left between them. CDR3 DNA sequence: TGTGCCAGCAGCTTTTACATGATAGAAGCTTTCTTT. Protein product: CASSFYMIEAFF.

V is TRBV27 and J is TRBJ2-1, with 10 bases fitting TRBD1. The CDR3 has 15 amino acids. Germline-derived CDR1 and CDR2 are MNHEY and SMNVEV (reference sequence). V shed 5 bases and J 9 bases; nucleotides not matched to a gene: 10. DNA for the CDR3: TGTGCCAGCAGTCTCTGGACAGGGGGAGGCACTGAGCAGTTCTTC. Residues: CASSLWTGGGTEQFF.

This clone was seen just once. The chain recombines TRBV21-1 with TRBJ2-5; the listed D gene, TRBD2, was not tested against the DNA. TRBV21-1 is shown as a pseudogene. The CDR3 is 18 residues long. The CDR3 spells CASSNGYFRLAGDETQYF. The CDR3, as DNA: TGTGCCAGCAGCAATGGATACTTCAGACTAGCGGGAGATGAGACCCAGTACTTC.

This clone was detected only once. The CDR3 reads CASSGPGTVMNTEAFF. In DNA, the CDR3 is TGTGCCAGCAGTGGTCCCGGGACAGTCATGAACACTGAAGCTTTCTTT. This sequence joins TRBV6-1 and TRBJ1-1; 7 nucleotides line up with TRBD1. The CDR3 is made up of 16 amino acids. The junction had 8 bases not matched to a gene; V was cut back by 4 bases and J by 0 bases. The germline V gene encodes CDR1 MNHNS and CDR2 SASEGT.

In its sample, this clone was seen once. The chain joins TRBV5-4 to TRBJ2-5; TRBD2 aligns across 7 bases. Trimming took 2 bases from V and 4 from J; bases not matched to a gene: 2. This CDR3 contains 13 residues. The germline CDR1 and CDR2 sequences are SGHNT and YYREEE (reference sequence). The CDR3 region has the DNA TGTGCCAGCAGCTTTTCGGGGGGAGAGACCCAGTACTTC. Translating gives CASSFSGGETQYF.

This clone has only one observation. The chain combines TRBV19 with TRBJ2-5; 10 bases agree with TRBD2. The CDR3 extends over 15 amino acids. CDR1 and CDR2 (germline): LNHDA, SQIVND (reference sequence). Germline trimming cut 5 bases from V and 4 bases from J; bases unmatched to any gene: 7. CDR3 DNA sequence: TGTGCCAGTAGTCCACTAGCGGGACCTCCAGAGACCCAGTACTTC. This codes for CASSPLAGPPETQYF.

In DNA form, the CDR3 reads TGCGCCAGCAGCGCGGGGAATTGGGAGACCCAGTACTTC. This codes for CASSAGNWETQYF. V gene TRBV5-1 combines with J gene TRBJ2-5, with a tentative D call TRBD2 (6 bases). The CDR3 runs to 13 residues. Trimming left V 4 bases short and J 5 bases short, with 12 bases between. Germline V gene sequence: CDR1 SGHRS, CDR2 YFSETQ.

The rearrangement links TRBV29-1 to TRBJ1-1; 10 bases match TRBD1. Germline trimming cut 6 bases from V and 3 bases from J; bases unmatched to any gene: 7. The CDR3 loop spans 14 amino acids. The germline gives CDR1 SQVTM, CDR2 ANQGSEA. CDR3 sequence (DNA): TGCAGCGTCTTTACCGGGACAGGGGACACTGAAGCTTTCTTT. It codes for CSVFTGTGDTEAFF.

The chain is built from TRBV4-3 and TRBJ1-1, with D perhaps TRBD1 (6 bases). V lost 6 bases and J 0 bases, leaving 11 bases between the germline ends. The length of the CDR3 is 14 residues. Germline assignment: CDR1 LGHNA and CDR2 YSLEER. Here the CDR3 reads CASRGGAMNTEAFF. CDR3 DNA sequence: TGCGCCAGCAGGGGGGGGGCCATGAACACTGAAGCTTTCTTT.

This chain joins TRBV9 and TRBJ1-3; D call uncertain. V was pared by 2 bases and J by 2 bases, with 8 bases between. This CDR3 is built from 14 residues. Germline values: CDR1 SGDLS, CDR2 YYNGEE. The CDR3 here is CASSVSGTGNTIYF. CDR3 DNA sequence: TGTGCCAGCAGCGTTTCCGGGACTGGAAACACCATATATTTT.

The chain carries TRBV12-5 and TRBJ1-2; 10 nucleotides match TRBD1. After removal of 6 bases from V and 4 bases from J, the junction contained 14 bases not matched to a gene. The germline V gene has CDR1 LGHNT and CDR2 FRNRAP. CDR3 length: 17 residues. This CDR3 reads CASGLPGQGLFGYGYTF. The CDR3 region has the DNA TGTGCTAGTGGACTTCCGGGACAGGGGCTTTTTGGCTATGGCTACACCTTC.

V is TRBV30 and J is TRBJ1-2; D possibly corresponds to TRBD1 (5 bases). CDR1 and CDR2 (germline): GTSNPN, SVGIG (reference sequence). V was shortened by 4 bases and J by 2 bases, with 20 bases between the two germline ends. The CDR3 runs 16 residues. CDR3: CAWIGGTPRENYGYTF. The CDR3 DNA reads as TGTGCCTGGATCGGAGGGACTCCGCGAGAGAACTATGGCTACACCTTC.

This rearrangement joins TRBV29-1 to TRBJ1-1; possibly TRBD1 for D (5 bases). The germline V and J ends were trimmed by 4 bases and 2 bases, with 14 bases remaining between them. This CDR3 has 14 residues. From germline, CDR1 is SQVTM and CDR2 ANQGSEA. CDR3 amino acids: CSVVGMGGNTEAFF. The CDR3 DNA is TGCAGCGTTGTGGGAATGGGGGGTAACACTGAAGCTTTCTTT.

CDR3 sequence reads: CSVAEGAANEKLFF. CDR3 DNA: TGCAGCGTTGCCGAGGGGGCAGCTAATGAAAAACTGTTTTTT. The gene calls are TRBV29-1 and TRBJ1-4; 7 bases map to TRBD1. The CDR3 length is 14 residues. V lost 4 bases to trimming and J lost 3 bases; unmatched junction nucleotides: 5. Looked up from germline, CDR1 is SQVTM and CDR2 is ANQGSEA.

The V call is TRBV10-3, the J call TRBJ2-2, with D possibly matching TRBD2 (6 bases). Trimming took 4 bases from V and 1 from J, leaving 10 bases between them. The germline V gene encodes CDR1 ENHRY and CDR2 SYGVKD. The CDR3 has 15 amino acids. The CDR3 here is CAISGTNLNTGELFF. DNA for the CDR3: TGTGCCATCAGTGGGACTAATTTGAACACCGGGGAGCTGTTTTTT.

This chain joins TRBV28 and TRBJ1-2; D gene ambiguous. The CDR3 loop spans 16 amino acids. Germline V gene data show CDR1 as MDHEN and CDR2 as SYDVKM. V gave up 6 bases and J gave up 4 bases, with 21 bases separating them. CDR3 residues: CASSLIRYPGVYGYTF. In DNA form, the CDR3 reads TGTGCCAGCAGCCTTATTAGGTACCCTGGAGTCTATGGCTACACCTTC.

Only a few counts were recorded for this clone. V and J are TRBV11-2 and TRBJ2-1; tentatively, D is TRBD2 (6 bases). The V end lost 1 base, the J end lost 5 bases, and 12 bases lay between the germline ends. CDR1 and CDR2 (germline): SGHAT, FQNNGV. This CDR3 contains 15 residues. CDR3 nucleotide sequence: TGTGCCAGCAGCTTAGGTCTGGGACTCCACAATGAGCAGTTCTTC. It specifies CASSLGLGLHNEQFF.

This clone was seen only once. The chain carries TRBV9 and TRBJ1-1; TRBD1 aligns across 10 bases. This CDR3 is built from 15 residues. Looked up from germline, CDR1 is SGDLS and CDR2 is YYNGEE. V gave up 3 bases and J gave up 1 base; unmatched junction bases: 3. This CDR3 is CASSETGGRNTEAFF. The CDR3 nucleotides are TGTGCCAGCAGCGAGACAGGGGGCCGGAACACTGAAGCTTTCTTT. Drawing the rest from reference TRBV9 and TRBJ1-1, the complete variable domain is DSGVTQTPKHLITATGQRVTLRCSPRSGDLSVYWYQQSLDQGLQFLIQYYNGEERAKGNILERFSAQQFPDLHSELNLSSLELGDSALYFCASSETGGRNTEAFFGQGTRLTVV.

The chain couples TRBV5-1 to TRBJ1-4; TRBD1 aligns across 9 bases. Germline CDR1 SGHRS, CDR2 YFSETQ. Trimming took 8 bases from V and 5 from J; bases not matched to a gene: 4. This CDR3 comprises 13 residues. The CDR3 region is CARRDRGNEKLFF. The CDR3 DNA is TGCGCCAGACGAGACAGGGGGAATGAAAAACTGTTTTTT.

The genes are TRBV27 and TRBJ2-7, with D maybe TRBD1 (6 bases). V gave up 3 bases and J gave up 2 bases, with 14 bases separating them. Germline V gives CDR1 MNHEY, CDR2 SMNVEV (reference sequence). This CDR3 contains 15 residues. CDR3 DNA: TGTGCCAGCAGTTTCCGGAGACAGGTTCCCTACGAGCAGTACTTC. Translation gives CASSFRRQVPYEQYF.

The gene calls are TRBV28 and TRBJ2-7; 10 bases align to TRBD1. The CDR3 spans 15 residues. Germline CDR1 and CDR2: MDHEN and SYDVKM. J was trimmed by 4 bases and V by 6 bases; bases with no gene match: 9. The CDR3 DNA follows: TGTGCCAGCAGCCCAGCAGGACAGGGGGGATACGAGCAGTACTTC. Translation: CASSPAGQGGYEQYF.

This chain links TRBV7-9 with TRBJ1-4; 10 nucleotides line up with TRBD1. Trimming removed 0 bases from V and 10 bases from J; junction bases left unmatched: 8. The CDR3 covers 16 residues. Germline V gives CDR1 SEHNR, CDR2 FQNEAQ (reference sequence). The CDR3 reads CASSLAVTGTGAKLFF. CDR3 nucleotide sequence: TGTGCCAGCAGCTTAGCGGTCACCGGGACAGGGGCAAAACTGTTTTTT.

V and J are TRBV28 and TRBJ1-2; D is undetermined. Germline loops: CDR1 MDHEN, CDR2 SYDVKM. Trimming removed 6 bases at V and 5 bases at J, with 7 bases between. This CDR3 has 11 amino acids. The CDR3: CASSFLYGYTF. CDR3 DNA: TGTGCCAGCAGCTTCCTATATGGCTACACCTTC.

The chain links TRBV4-1 to TRBJ1-4; 9 nucleotides agree with TRBD1. Germline CDR1 reads MGHRA; CDR2 reads YSYEKL. The junction had 1 base not matched to a gene; V was cut back by 0 bases and J by 11 bases. The CDR3 extends over 13 amino acids. The CDR3 DNA reads as TGCGCCAGCAGCCAAGATGGGACAGGGAAACTGTTTTTT. It translates to CASSQDGTGKLFF.

This clone was counted a few times. The gene calls are TRBV30 and TRBJ1-2, with 8 bases that match TRBD1. The CDR3 extends over 14 amino acids. The J segment lost 3 bases and the V segment lost 6 bases, leaving 9 bases of the junction unmatched. The germline V gene encodes CDR1 GTSNPN and CDR2 SVGIG (reference sequence). This CDR3 is CACRRQGRDYGYTF. The CDR3 DNA sequence: TGTGCCTGCCGTAGACAGGGGAGGGACTATGGCTACACCTTC.